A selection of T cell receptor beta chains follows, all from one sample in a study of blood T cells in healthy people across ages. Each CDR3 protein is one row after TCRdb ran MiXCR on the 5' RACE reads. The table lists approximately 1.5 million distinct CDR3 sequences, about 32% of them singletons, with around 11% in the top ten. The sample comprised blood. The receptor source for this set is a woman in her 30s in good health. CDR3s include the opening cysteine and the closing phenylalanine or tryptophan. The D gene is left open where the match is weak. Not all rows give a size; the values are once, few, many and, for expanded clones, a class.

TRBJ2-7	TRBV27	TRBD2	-	TGTGCCAGCAAGAGGGCTAGCGGGGCTGCGGCCTACGAGCAGTACTTC	CASKRASGAAAYEQYF
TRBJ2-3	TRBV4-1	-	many	TGCGCCAGCAGCCCCCGAGGGGGGGAAGATACGCAGTATTTT	CASSPRGGEDTQYF
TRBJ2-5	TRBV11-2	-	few	TGTGCCAGCAGCATTAGCGGAGCCCAAGGGGAGACCCAGTACTTC	CASSISGAQGETQYF
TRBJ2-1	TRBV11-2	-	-	TGTGCCAGCAGCCGGAATAACAATGAGCAGTTCTTC	CASSRNNNEQFF
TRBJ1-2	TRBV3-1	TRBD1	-	TGTGCCAGCAGCCGCCGGGACAGAAACTATGGCTACACCTTC	CASSRRDRNYGYTF
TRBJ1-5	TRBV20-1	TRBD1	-	TGCAGTGCTAGGCAGGGGGCTCATAGCAATCAGCCCCAGCATTTT	CSARQGAHSNQPQHF
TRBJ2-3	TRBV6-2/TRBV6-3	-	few	TGTGCCAGCAGGTCGGACTCGTCAGATACGCAGTATTTT	CASRSDSSDTQYF
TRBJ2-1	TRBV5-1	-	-	TGCGCCAGCAGCCCCCGGTGGGACTCCTACAATGAGCAGTTCTTC	CASSPRWDSYNEQFF
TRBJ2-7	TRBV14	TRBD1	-	TGTGCCAGCAGCCAACCCAGGGGGCGGGATAGCGAATACGAGCAGTACTTC	CASSQPRGRDSEYEQYF
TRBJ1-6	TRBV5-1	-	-	TGCGCCAGCAGCTTGGTCCCAACAGGGCCCTCGGTGGCACCCCTCCACTTT	CASSLVPTGPSVAPLHF
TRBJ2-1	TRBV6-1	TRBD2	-	TGTGCCAGCAGTGGGGCACTAGCGACGAACTACAATGAGCAGTTCTTC	CASSGALATNYNEQFF
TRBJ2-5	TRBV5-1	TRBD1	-	TGCGCCAGCAGCTGGGGGGCCGACAGGGGAGAGACCCAGTACTTC	CASSWGADRGETQYF
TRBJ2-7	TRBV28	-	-	TGTGCCAGCAGTAACAACAGGGTCTACGAGCAGTACTTC	CASSNNRVYEQYF
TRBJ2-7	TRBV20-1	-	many	TGCAGTGCTAGTAAACAAAACGACCACGAGCAGTACTTC	CSASKQNDHEQYF
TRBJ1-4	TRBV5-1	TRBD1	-	TGCGCTAGCAGCTTGGGGACAGAATATAATGAAAAACTGTTTTTT	CASSLGTEYNEKLFF
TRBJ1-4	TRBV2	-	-	TGTGCCAGCAGTGAAGTCGGACAGCGGTGGGATGGACTGTTTTTT	CASSEVGQRWDGLFF
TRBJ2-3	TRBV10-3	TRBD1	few	TGTGCCATCAGAGCCGGACAGGGAGCAGATACGCAGTATTTT	CAIRAGQGADTQYF
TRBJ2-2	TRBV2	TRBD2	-	TGTGCCAGCAGTGATCGGGGGGCCGGGGAGCTGTTTTTT	CASSDRGAGELFF
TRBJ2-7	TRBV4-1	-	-	TGCGCCAGCAGCCAAAGTTGGTTAGAAACCTACGAGCAGTACTTC	CASSQSWLETYEQYF
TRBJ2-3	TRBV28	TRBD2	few	TGTGCCATTTCGCGGCCTAGCGGGGCCACAGATACGCAGTATTTT	CAISRPSGATDTQYF
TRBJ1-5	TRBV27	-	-	TGTGCCAGCAGTTCGTTGTGGAATCAGCCCCAGCATTTT	CASSSLWNQPQHF
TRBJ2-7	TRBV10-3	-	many	TGTGCCATCCTAACGGACGAGGGCTCCTACGAGCAGTACTTC	CAILTDEGSYEQYF
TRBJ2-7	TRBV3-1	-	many	TGTGCCAGCAGCCAAGATCCGGGCAGGGGCACCTACGAGCAGTACTTC	CASSQDPGRGTYEQYF
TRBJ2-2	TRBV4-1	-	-	TGCGCCAGCAGCCAAGATCAGAGCGGGACAGAGACCGGGGAGCTGTTTTTT	CASSQDQSGTETGELFF
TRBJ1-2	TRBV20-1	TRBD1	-	TGCAGTGCCGGAACCGGGACAGGGCGGGGCTACACCTTC	CSAGTGTGRGYTF
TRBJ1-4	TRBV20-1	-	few	TGCAGTGCTAGAGATCCTCTGCGAGCAACTAATGAAAAACTGTTTTTT	CSARDPLRATNEKLFF
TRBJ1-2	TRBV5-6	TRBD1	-	TGTGCCAGCAGCTCGACAGGGGCGAGTGGCTACACCTTC	CASSSTGASGYTF
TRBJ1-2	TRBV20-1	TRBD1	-	TGCAGTGCTAGAGAGTCAGGGGGCGAGGATGGCTACACCTTC	CSARESGGEDGYTF
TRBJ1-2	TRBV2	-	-	TGTGCCAGCAGGAGATCGCATTACCACACCTTC	CASRRSHYHTF
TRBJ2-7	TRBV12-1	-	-	TGTGCCAGCAGCCCGGGTCCTAGCGGCCACAAGTGCTACGAGCAGTACTTC	CASSPGPSGHKCYEQYF
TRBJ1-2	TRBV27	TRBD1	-	TGTGCCAGCACCCCGACCGGGACAGGGGGCTATGGCTACACCTTC	CASTPTGTGGYGYTF
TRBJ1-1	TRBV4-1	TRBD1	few	TGCGCCAGCAGCCCGGGACAGGCGGATGGGGCTTTCTTT	CASSPGQADGAFF
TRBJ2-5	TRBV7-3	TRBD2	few	TGTGCCAGCAGCTTATACAGACTAGCGGGTTCCGAGACCCAGTACTTC	CASSLYRLAGSETQYF
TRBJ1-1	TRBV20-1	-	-	TGCAGTGCTAGAGTCGGAGTGGTCGCTGAAGCTTTCTTT	CSARVGVVAEAFF
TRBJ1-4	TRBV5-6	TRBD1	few	TGTGCCAGCAGCTGGGGGCAGGGGGCTTCAACTAATGAAAAACTGTTTTTT	CASSWGQGASTNEKLFF
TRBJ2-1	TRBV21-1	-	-	TGTGCCAGCAGCAAGCGACCGTCACCCCTCTACAATGAGCAGTTCTTC	CASSKRPSPLYNEQFF
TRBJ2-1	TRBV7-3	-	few	TGTGCCAGCAGCTTAATTGCGGGGCCCGGGAATGAGCAGTTCTTC	CASSLIAGPGNEQFF
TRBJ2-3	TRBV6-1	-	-	TGTGCCAGCAGTGGGAGGGTAGGGGGTAGCACAGATACGCAGTATTTT	CASSGRVGGSTDTQYF
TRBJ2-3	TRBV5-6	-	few	TGTGCCAGCACCAAAGACCGTGCAGATACGCAGTATTTT	CASTKDRADTQYF